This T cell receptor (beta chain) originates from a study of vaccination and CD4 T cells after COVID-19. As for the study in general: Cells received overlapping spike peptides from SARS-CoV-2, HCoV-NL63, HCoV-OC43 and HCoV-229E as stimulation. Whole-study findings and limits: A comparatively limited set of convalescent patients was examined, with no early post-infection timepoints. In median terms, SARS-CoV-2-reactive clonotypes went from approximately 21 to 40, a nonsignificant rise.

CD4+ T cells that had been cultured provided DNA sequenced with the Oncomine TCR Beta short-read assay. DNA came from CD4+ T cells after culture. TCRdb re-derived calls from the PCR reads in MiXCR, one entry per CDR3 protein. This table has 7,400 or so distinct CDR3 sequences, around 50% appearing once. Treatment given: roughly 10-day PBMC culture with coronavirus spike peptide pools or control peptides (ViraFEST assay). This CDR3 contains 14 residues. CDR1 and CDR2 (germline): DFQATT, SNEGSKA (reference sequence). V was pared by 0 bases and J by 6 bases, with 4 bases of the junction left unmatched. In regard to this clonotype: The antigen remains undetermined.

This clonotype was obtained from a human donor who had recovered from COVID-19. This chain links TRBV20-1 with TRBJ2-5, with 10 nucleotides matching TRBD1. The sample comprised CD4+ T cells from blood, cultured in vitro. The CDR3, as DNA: TGCAGTGCTAGAGATGGGGACAGGGGACAGACCCAGTACTTC. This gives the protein CSARDGDRGQTQYF.